Listed here are 14 T cell receptor beta chains from one sample, sequenced in a study of quantifying T cell responses using KT2 cells. The wider study: Reverse transcription used primers in the TCR alpha and beta constant regions.

An oligo carrying a UMI was ligated to the cDNA 3' end. First-round PCR used 3 to 4 cycles and beta primers RC1.1 and RC1.2 covering TRBC1 and TRBC2. TCRdb reprocessed the UMI-ligation and nested PCR reads with MiXCR, giving one entry per CDR3 protein. The profile shows 25,000 to 35,000 distinct CDR3 sequences, 7.3% of them singletons. Input material: PBMCs spiked with cells of the T cell clone KT2. The receptors derive from a human donor.

As DNA, the CDR3 is TGTGCCATCACTGCGGGAGGGCCTCCAGATACGCAGTATTTT. Translation: CAITAGGPPDTQYF. The chain employs TRBV10-3 and TRBJ2-3, with TRBD2 matching over 9 bases. CDR1 is ENHRY and CDR2 is SYGVKD in the germline V gene. V shed 7 bases, J shed 4 bases, and the junction held 6 bases outside the gene matches. The CDR3 consists of 14 residues.

This clonotype was observed at least ten times. The V and J genes are TRBV11-3 and TRBJ1-1; a weak D match, TRBD1 (6 bases). Germline loops: CDR1 SGHNT, CDR2 YENEEA. There are 15 residues in the CDR3. Trimming left V 3 bases short and J 4 bases short, with 15 bases between. CDR3 in DNA: TGTGCCAGCAGCTTCCCAATCCGAGGGGGCACTGAAGCTTTCTTT. It specifies CASSFPIRGGTEAFF.

This clonotype was seen at least ten times. V and J are TRBV2 and TRBJ1-1, with a tentative D call TRBD1 (5 bases). Germline V gene sequence: CDR1 SNHLY, CDR2 FYNNEI. With 4 bases removed from V and 8 bases from J, the gap between germline ends came to 14 bases. The CDR3 covers 13 residues. CDR3 amino acids: CASSVTAGGEAFF. CDR3 sequence (DNA): TGTGCCAGCAGTGTTACGGCTGGGGGAGAAGCTTTCTTT.

The CDR3 bases are TGCAGTGCTAGAGCAGGGGGTACAGATACGCAGTATTTT. Protein sequence: CSARAGGTDTQYF. The rearrangement uses TRBV20-1 and TRBJ2-3; TRBD1 matches 7 bases. This CDR3 spans 13 amino acids. Germline V gene data show CDR1 as DFQATT and CDR2 as SNEGSKA (reference sequence). J was trimmed by 3 bases and V by 1 base; bases with no gene match: 1.

The sample holds a few counts of this clonotype. The chain uses TRBV9 and TRBJ1-1; possible D gene TRBD1, 5 bases. Germline V gives CDR1 SGDLS, CDR2 YYNGEE. The CDR3 length is 14 residues. Between the trimmed V and J ends, which lost 0 bases and 7 bases, there was a span of 13 bases. The CDR3 region has the DNA TGTGCCAGCAGCGTAGCAGGGCGTGACTATGAAGCTTTCTTT. Translated: CASSVAGRDYEAFF.

This clonotype was found many times. This chain uses TRBV19 with TRBJ2-5; 16 nucleotides align to TRBD2. Germline loops: CDR1 LNHDA, CDR2 SQIVND (reference sequence). The junction had 6 bases not matched to a gene; V was cut back by 6 bases and J by 5 bases. CDR3 length equals 16 residues. The CDR3 bases are TGTGCCAGTAGCGGGACTAGCGGGGGGGCCGGCGAGACCCAGTACTTC. Its protein is CASSGTSGGAGETQYF.

This clonotype has just a few counts. The genes are TRBV6-2 or TRBV6-3 and TRBJ2-2; 9 bases are a match to TRBD2. Germline CDR1 is MNHEY and CDR2 is SVGEGT. The CDR3 is made up of 15 amino acids. J was trimmed by 2 bases and V by 4 bases; bases with no gene match: 2. The CDR3 region is CASSFGTSNTGELFF. In nucleotides, the CDR3 is TGTGCCAGCAGTTTCGGGACTAGCAACACCGGGGAGCTGTTTTTT.

This clonotype was counted a few times. V gene TRBV12-5 combines with J gene TRBJ2-2; no clear D gene. The germline V gene encodes CDR1 LGHNT and CDR2 FRNRAP. The CDR3 runs to 11 residues. Trimming left V 7 bases short and J 2 bases short, with 2 bases between. The CDR3 here is CASANTGELFF. The CDR3 bases are TGTGCTAGTGCCAACACCGGGGAGCTGTTTTTT.

This clonotype was seen only a few times. This chain connects TRBV7-9 to TRBJ2-3; TRBD2 matches at 10 bases. This CDR3 contains 16 residues. Per germline, CDR1 SEHNR and CDR2 FQNEAQ (reference sequence). J gave up 0 bases and V 5 bases, and 5 bases lay outside the gene matches. The DNA of the CDR3 is TGTGCCAGCAGCGTTCTAGCGGGGGCTAGCACAGATACGCAGTATTTT. Its translation: CASSVLAGASTDTQYF.

This clonotype was observed at least ten times. The J gene is TRBJ2-1, the V gene TRBV7-6; 9 positions agree with TRBD2. V lost 3 bases and J lost 4; bases outside the gene matches: 4. The CDR3 is 15 residues long. Per the germline V gene, CDR1 is SGHVS and CDR2 is FNYEAQ. The CDR3 DNA reads TGTGCCAGCAGCTTTATAGCGGGAGCGTACAATGAGCAGTTCTTC. This sequence encodes CASSFIAGAYNEQFF.

The sample holds many counts of this clonotype. The junction and the germline gene differ at one end; a read error may be behind it. The chain links TRBV7-7 to TRBJ2-5; D is unresolved. The germline V gene encodes CDR1 SSHAT and CDR2 FNYEAQ (reference sequence). The CDR3 sequence is 13 residues long. The CDR3 DNA is TGTGCTAGCAGCCCACCCCCGTTTGAGACCCAGTACTTC. Translation: CASSPPPFETQYF.

The V and J genes are TRBV18 and TRBJ2-1; 11 bases fit TRBD2. The V gene's germline CDR1 is KGHSH and CDR2 LQKENI. The CDR3 extends over 15 amino acids. With 5 bases clipped from V and 4 bases from J, the junction kept 4 bases outside the gene matches. The CDR3 DNA reads as TGTGCCAGCTCAACCGGGACTAGCGGTTACAATGAGCAGTTCTTC. Its protein is CASSTGTSGYNEQFF.

This chain uses TRBV12-3 or TRBV12-4 with TRBJ2-4; maybe TRBD2 (7 bases). Trimming removed 7 bases at V and 0 bases at J, with 13 bases between. CDR3 length: 15 amino acids. CDR3 residues: CASTAGARAKNIQYF. Here the CDR3 DNA reads TGTGCCAGCACCGCGGGGGCCCGAGCCAAAAACATTCAGTACTTC.

This clonotype was detected ten times or more. The chain is built from TRBV10-2 and TRBJ1-5; D is possibly TRBD1 (5 bases). The CDR3 totals 16 residues. In germline, CDR1 is WSHSY, CDR2 SAAADI. Trimming took 1 base from V and 2 from J, leaving 12 bases between them. The CDR3 is CASSEFGEGGNQPQHF. In DNA, the CDR3 is TGCGCCAGCAGTGAGTTTGGGGAAGGGGGCAATCAGCCCCAGCATTTT.